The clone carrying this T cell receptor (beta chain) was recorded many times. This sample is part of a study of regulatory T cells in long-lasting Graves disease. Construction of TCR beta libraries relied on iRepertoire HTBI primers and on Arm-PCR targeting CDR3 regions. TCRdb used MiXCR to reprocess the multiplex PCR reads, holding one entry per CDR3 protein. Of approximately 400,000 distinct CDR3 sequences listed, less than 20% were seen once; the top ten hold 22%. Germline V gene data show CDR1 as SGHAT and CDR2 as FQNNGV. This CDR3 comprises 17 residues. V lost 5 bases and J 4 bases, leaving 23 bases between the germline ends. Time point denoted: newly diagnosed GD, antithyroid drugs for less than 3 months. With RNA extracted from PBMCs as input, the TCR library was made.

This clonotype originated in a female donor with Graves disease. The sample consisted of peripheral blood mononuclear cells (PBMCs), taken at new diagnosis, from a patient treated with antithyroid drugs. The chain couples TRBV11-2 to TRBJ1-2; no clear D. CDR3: CASSQQTGRGLRYGYTF. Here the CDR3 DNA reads TGTGCCAGCAGCCAACAGACGGGTCGAGGACTCCGCTATGGCTACACCTTC.